The 2 T cell receptor beta chains below were found in one sample sequenced in a study of cytomegalovirus exposure and HLA in healthy donors. PCR primers comprised 60 Vbeta and 13 Jbeta primers. Profiled with immunoSEQ multiplex PCR; TCRdb holds only in-frame clones, not every one. The sample carries fewer than 110,000 clones, about 80% recorded once. What was sequenced was PBMCs. These receptor sequences come from a man between 35 and 55 years old in good health and CMV-seronegative.

The V gene is TRBV28, the J gene TRBJ1-4, with D possibly TRBD1 on 5 matching bases. The length of the CDR3 is 15 residues. Per germline, CDR1 MDHEN and CDR2 SYDVKM. Trimming removed 3 bases from V and 2 bases from J, with 10 bases in between. For the CDR3, the DNA is TGTGCCAGCAGTTTGAATCCAGGGACTAATGAAAAACTGTTTTTT. Translated, it gives CASSLNPGTNEKLFF.

The chain is built from TRBV5-1 and TRBJ2-3; 9 bases fit TRBD1. V was clipped by 6 bases and J by 5 bases; unmatched bases: 13. The CDR3 is 16 residues long. CDR1 is SGHRS and CDR2 is YFSETQ in the germline V gene. The CDR3 here is CASTREQGALGDTQYF. CDR3 nucleotides: TGCGCCAGCACACGGGAACAGGGGGCTTTAGGAGATACGCAGTATTTT.